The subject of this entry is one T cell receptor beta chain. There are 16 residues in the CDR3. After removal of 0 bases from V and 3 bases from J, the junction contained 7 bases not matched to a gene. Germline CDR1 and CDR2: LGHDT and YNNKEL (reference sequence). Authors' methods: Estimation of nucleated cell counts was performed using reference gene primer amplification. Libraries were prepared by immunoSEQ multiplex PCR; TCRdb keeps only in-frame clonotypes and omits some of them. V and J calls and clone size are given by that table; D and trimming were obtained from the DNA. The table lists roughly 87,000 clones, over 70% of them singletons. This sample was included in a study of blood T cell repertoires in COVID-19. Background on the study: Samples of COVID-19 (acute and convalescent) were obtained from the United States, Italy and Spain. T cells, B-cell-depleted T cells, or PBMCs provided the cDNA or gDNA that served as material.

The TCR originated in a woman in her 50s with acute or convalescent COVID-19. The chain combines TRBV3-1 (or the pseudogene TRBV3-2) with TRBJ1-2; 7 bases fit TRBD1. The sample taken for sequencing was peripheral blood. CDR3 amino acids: CASSQEWSQGDYGYTF. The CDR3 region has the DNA TGTGCCAGCAGCCAAGAATGGTCGCAGGGGGACTATGGCTACACCTTC.